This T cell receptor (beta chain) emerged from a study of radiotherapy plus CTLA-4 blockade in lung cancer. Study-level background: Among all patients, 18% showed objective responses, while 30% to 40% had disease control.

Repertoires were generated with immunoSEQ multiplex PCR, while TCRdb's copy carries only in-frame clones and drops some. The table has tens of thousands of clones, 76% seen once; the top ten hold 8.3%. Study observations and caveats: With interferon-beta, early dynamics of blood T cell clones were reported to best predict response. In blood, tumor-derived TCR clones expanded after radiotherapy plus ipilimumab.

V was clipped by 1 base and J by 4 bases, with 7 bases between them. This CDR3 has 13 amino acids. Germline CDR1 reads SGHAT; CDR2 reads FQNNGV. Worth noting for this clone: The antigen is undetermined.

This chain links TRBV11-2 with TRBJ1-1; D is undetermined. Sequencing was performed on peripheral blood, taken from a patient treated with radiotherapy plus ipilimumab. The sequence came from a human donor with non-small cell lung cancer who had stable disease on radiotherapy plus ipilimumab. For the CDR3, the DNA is TGTGCCAGCAGCTTAGGATCCACCACTGAAGCTTTCTTT. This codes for CASSLGSTTEAFF.